This T cell receptor (beta chain) was identified during a study of blood T cell repertoires in COVID-19 (dated by TCRdb to 2020 to 2022). With regard to the full study: Collaborator samples came from the United States, Italy and Spain and covered acute and convalescent phases of COVID-19. The material from the prospective study consisted of cDNA or gDNA derived from T cells, B-cell-depleted T cells, or PBMCs. The dataset comprised deeply sampled blood TCRbeta repertoires from subjects exposed to, actively infected with, or recovered from COVID-19. A freely available public database, intended as a resource for researchers studying the immune response to SARS-CoV-2, is where the repertoires were released. The samples were drawn from the first 160 participants of the ongoing ImmuneRACE study and from 1,254 subjects provided by 6 global collaborators. Nearly every sample came with metadata listing a de-identified subject ID, COVID-19 status, age in years and sex. HLA class I and class II types, where available, came from metadata supplied by the sample provider rather than from assay-based typing. Overall study results and their limits: Clinical and demographic metadata were provided uncurated, with the amount varying by source and participant.

The immunoSEQ Assay, a bias-controlled multiplex PCR, was used to amplify TCRbeta CDR3 regions from genomic DNA. In the paper's pipeline: Nucleated cell counts per sample were estimated from amplification of reference gene primers within the assay. To quantify the absolute abundance of each unique TCRbeta CDR3 rearrangement, sequence reads were collapsed and filtered. For each sample, productive Simpson clonality was calculated by taking the square root of Simpson's diversity index across productive rearrangements. TCRdb's version of the immuneACCESS table is confined to in-frame rearrangements and falls short of the full clone set. An unresolved V gene accounts for under half of the shortfall where checked; the remainder is of unknown origin. The V and J calls and clone size were taken over from that table, and D and trimming were inferred from the DNA. Within this sample are about 210,000 clones, with 75% to 85% of them counted one time only. 9.7% of the sample goes to the ten largest clones.

Worth noting for this clone: Its antigen target is currently unknown. There are no base qualities to consult, and no much larger clone falls within one base.

The collaborating institutions used their own protocols to collect whole blood in K2EDTA tubes. For TCRbeta analysis, collaborators shipped samples in one of three forms: frozen whole blood, isolated PBMCs, or DNA extracted from either of those sample types. The CDR3 numbers 13 residues from cysteine through phenylalanine. The CDR3 DNA has 39 bases and is translated from base 1. Sequenced input: peripheral blood. This sequence originates from a man in his forties or fifties with active or convalescent COVID-19. The chain joins TRBV21-1 to TRBJ1-1. TRBV21-1 is reported as a pseudogene. The sequence in DNA is TGTGCCAGCACGAGGGCTACGAACACTGAAGCTTTCTTT. This is translated as CASTRATNTEAFF.